Sequencing of this TCR beta chain was carried out in a study of shared clonotypes between healthy human individuals (dated by TCRdb to 2020 to 2021). Background on the whole study: The cohort included three men and two women between 18 and 49 years of age. For each donor, three plates each were used for CD4 naive and CD4 memory, two plates were used for CD8 naive, and one plate was used for CD8 memory. Blood TCR repertoires of five healthy adults were deeply sequenced to estimate repertoire size and the extent of clonotype sharing between individuals. Different laboratories and diverse techniques were used to prepare libraries and sequence TCR repertoires, to increase sequencing depth and limit assay-specific biases. Leukapheresis yielded between about 0.94 and 8.9 billion PBMCs per donor. Results and caveats for the whole study, not just this receptor: Higher generation probabilities were observed for clonotypes shared by all four sorted-subset donors than for non-shared clonotypes. Even with the large sequencing depth, rarefaction of the sorted-subset datasets indicated that sequencing was incomplete. Sampling was restricted to blood, and TCR repertoires in tissues likely differ from the TCR repertoires found in blood. When a few donors were compared, the shared fraction of clonotypes was roughly 4.8% for naive CD4, about 4% for naive CD8, more than 2% for memory CD4, and approximately 0.4% for memory CD8. Estimated clonotype richness was generally larger for naive than for memory subsets. Pairwise subsampling indicated that sequencing depth was expected to affect the degree of clonotype sharing among donors. The genetic and exposure-history diversity represented was limited by the small number of donors.

TCR CDR3 regions were amplified from genomic DNA by multiplex PCR using the deep immunoSEQ assay. Genomic DNA extracted from each cell subset was distributed evenly over all wells of several immunoSEQ 96-well plates, and each plate served as one replicate. For sorted subsets, each replicate PCR was loaded with about 0.2 ug genomic DNA, equivalent to 25,000 to 35,000 T cell genomes. Purified libraries were measured with a Qubit 3.0 fluorometer, size-checked on a Bioanalyzer 2100, and measured again with the KAPA Library Quantification kit. Each immunoSEQ 96-well plate was sequenced on its own single-read 150-cycle Illumina NextSeq 550 flow cell. Processing in the source paper ran as follows. Because the immunoSEQ output held only junctional sequences and lacked quality scores, the filtering could not match the filtering applied to full-length reads. To assign V/J genes and CDR3, sequences were annotated against IMGT germline references using PyIR, a Python wrapper for IgBLAST v1.9. Reads were filtered out if the reads had weak V/J assignments (E-value above 1e-6), no CDR3, stop codons, out-of-frame junctions, or ambiguous translated residues. V3J clonotypes were defined as sequences sharing an identical inferred V gene, J gene, and CDR3 amino acid sequence. Percentage overlap between repertoires was calculated by dividing the number of shared unique clonotypes by the size of the smaller repertoire. RTK rarefaction, the Chao1 estimator, and Recon v2.1 estimates of unobserved clonotypes were used to assess repertoire richness. For all TCRbeta clonotypes obtained by the gDNA method from a few donors, generation probabilities were computed with OLGA. TCRdb's version of the immuneACCESS table is confined to in-frame rearrangements and falls short of the full clone set. An unresolved V gene accounts for under half of the shortfall where checked; the remainder is of unknown origin. For V, J and clone size, that table is used; D and trimming come from the DNA. Recorded for this sample are under 2,000,000 clones; about 95% of them occurred a single time. 1.2% of the sample goes to the ten largest clones.

CD8 naive samples consisted of CD45RO-negative cells that were positively selected for CCR7, yielding a CD45RA+CCR7+ population without TemRA cells. The donors were healthy, HIV-negative adults with no recently reported acute infections or vaccinations. All donors were Caucasian adults living in Nashville, Tennessee, USA. After blood collection by leukapheresis, PBMCs were isolated using Ficoll-Histopaque density gradient centrifugation and then cryopreserved in the vapor phase of liquid nitrogen. Analytical flow cytometry was used to check the purity and quantity of each magnetically sorted T cell population. Genomic DNA was isolated from each sorted fraction and quantified by UV absorbance on a Nanodrop 2000c. The CDR3 has 13 amino acids, counting the end cysteine and phenylalanine. Just the 39-base CDR3 DNA is kept, in frame starting at base 1. The V and J ends are trimmed by 1 base and 1 base, leaving 5 bases between them. For CDR1 and CDR2, the germline V gene lists LGHNA and YSLEER.

With respect to this clone: The antigen this receptor binds is unknown. No quality values exist for individual bases; no much larger clone is one base distant.

The chain uses TRBV4-3 and TRBJ2-7; the D gene is unclear. This TCR was recovered from a man in his late teens or twenties in good health. The sample consisted of naive CD8+ T cells sorted from blood. This sample's cell subset or site label indicates: CD45RA+CCR7+. The CDR3 in this case is CASSQVGSYEQYF. The DNA reads TGCGCCAGCAGCCAAGTGGGTTCCTACGAGCAGTACTTC.